This TCR beta chain was identified in a study of blood T cells in healthy people across ages. In regard to this clonotype: What it binds is unknown.

A sample-barcoded 5' primer and a J-beta primer mix were used in a second PCR of about 7 to 12 cycles. Each TCR beta cDNA got a 12-nucleotide random molecular identifier. Paired-end reads containing CDR3 totaled no fewer than 2.5 million for each sample. TCRdb redid the calling of the 5' RACE reads with MiXCR, one entry per CDR3 protein. Seen here are about 680,000 distinct CDR3 sequences, more than 40% observed once, and the top ten hold around a third. General study results and limits: It was held that the diversity estimates obtained from one million T cells were underestimates.

Sequenced material: blood. The TCR originated in a woman aged 55-70 years in good health.

The CDR3, as DNA: TGCGCCAGCAGCGATGCTTATTCGAATTCCCAGTACTTC. Translated: CASSDAYSNSQYF. The rearrangement uses TRBV5-1 and TRBJ2-7; D gene ambiguous. Trimming shortened V by 4 bases and J by 10 bases, and 18 bases separated the two germline ends. The CDR3 totals 13 residues. Germline CDR1 SGHRS, CDR2 YFSETQ.